The rows below give T cell receptor beta chains drawn from one sample of a study of molecular identifiers for immune sequencing clone quantification. From the PCR reads, TCRdb called clonotypes with MiXCR, one entry per CDR3 protein. Of nearly 650,000 distinct CDR3 sequences listed, about 25% were seen once; the top ten hold about 0.8%. Sequencing was carried out using naive CD8+ T cells from blood, with Jurkat cell RNA spiked in. The source of these receptors is a human donor in good health. Some libraries in this study had Jurkat cell RNA spiked in. CDR3s include the opening cysteine and the closing phenylalanine or tryptophan. The D gene is left open where the match is weak. Clone size is given for some rows only: seen once, a few or many times, or a class if the clone is expanded.

.,TRBV5-3,TRBD1,TRBJ1-6,CASSSPSDRGLLPLHF,TGTGCCAGCAGCTCTCCATCGGACAGGGGGCTGTTACCCCTCCACTTT
few,TRBV3-1,TRBD2,TRBJ2-3,CASSQDRGTSVADTQYF,TGTGCCAGCAGCCAAGATAGGGGGACTAGCGTTGCAGATACGCAGTATTTT
many,TRBV12-3/TRBV12-4,TRBD1,TRBJ1-1,CASSLPGQSAEAFF,TGTGCCAGCAGTCTACCGGGACAGAGTGCTGAAGCTTTCTTT
few,TRBV27,.,TRBJ1-2,CASSLGVGANYGYTF,TGTGCCAGCAGTTTAGGTGTAGGGGCTAACTATGGCTACACCTTC
.,TRBV9,.,TRBJ2-7,CASSSPDHEQYF,TGTGCCAGCAGCTCCCCTGATCACGAGCAGTACTTC
many,TRBV29-1,.,TRBJ1-1,CSVEVFTEAFF,TGCAGCGTTGAGGTGTTCACTGAAGCTTTCTTT
few,TRBV28,.,TRBJ1-6,CASSVGRYNSPLHF,TGTGCCAGCAGCGTCGGACGGTATAATTCACCCCTCCACTTT
.,TRBV9,TRBD1,TRBJ1-6,CASSVRTGGNSPLHF,TGTGCCAGCAGCGTTAGGACAGGGGGGAATTCACCCCTCCACTTT
.,TRBV27,TRBD2,TRBJ2-7,CASSFSGGFEQYF,TGTGCCAGCAGTTTTTCGGGAGGGTTCGAGCAGTACTTC
many,TRBV5-1,TRBD2,TRBJ2-3,CASSFGTSPTDTQYF,TGCGCCAGCAGCTTTGGGACTAGTCCCACAGATACGCAGTATTTT
many,TRBV7-8,.,TRBJ1-5,CASSLVRTPRFPQHF,TGTGCCAGCAGCTTAGTGCGTACACCTCGGTTCCCCCAGCATTTT
many,TRBV28,.,TRBJ2-5,CASSIDRNQETQYF,TGTGCCAGCAGTATCGACAGAAACCAAGAGACCCAGTACTTC
many,TRBV7-9,.,TRBJ1-1,CASSLPYLNTEAFF,TGTGCCAGCAGCTTGCCATATTTGAACACTGAAGCTTTCTTT
.,TRBV6-5,TRBD1,TRBJ1-2,CASSEKTGGSSGYTF,TGTGCCAGCAGTGAAAAGACAGGGGGGTCGAGTGGCTACACCTTC
.,TRBV4-1,.,TRBJ1-4,CASSQGPRVNEKLFF,TGCGCCAGCAGCCAAGGACCAAGGGTTAATGAAAAACTGTTTTTT
.,TRBV28,TRBD2,TRBJ2-1,CASSPISGRSYNEQFF,TGTGCCAGCAGTCCCATAAGCGGGAGGTCCTACAATGAGCAGTTCTTC
few,TRBV5-4,.,TRBJ2-6,CALVRAGANVLTF,TGTGCCCTTGTCCGAGCTGGGGCCAACGTCCTGACTTTC
.,TRBV12-5,TRBD2,TRBJ2-3,CARGLAGGAGGSLNTQYF,TGTGCTAGAGGTTTGGCTGGCGGGGCGGGGGGGAGTCTGAATACGCAGTATTTT
few,TRBV28,.,TRBJ1-1,CASSYYRILGNTEAFF,TGTGCCAGCAGTTATTATAGGATCCTAGGGAACACTGAAGCTTTCTTT
.,TRBV20-1,TRBD2,TRBJ2-7,CSARLAANYEQYF,TGCAGTGCTAGGCTAGCGGCTAACTACGAGCAGTACTTC
many,TRBV28,TRBD1,TRBJ2-7,CASSSRTGGYEQYF,TGTGCCAGCAGCTCGCGCACAGGGGGCTACGAGCAGTACTTC
many,TRBV29-1,.,TRBJ2-3,CSVEDSQGPPRMYF,TGCAGCGTTGAAGATTCGCAGGGCCCCCCGCGGATGTATTTT
.,TRBV6-2/TRBV6-3,.,TRBJ1-1,CASSPPGPYDTEAFF,TGTGCCAGCAGTCCTCCCGGGCCATACGACACTGAAGCTTTCTTT
.,TRBV7-9,.,TRBJ2-3,CASSAAPGSGSDTQYF,TGTGCCAGCAGCGCAGCCCCGGGGTCTGGCTCAGATACGCAGTATTTT
many,TRBV7-9,.,TRBJ2-7,CASSPPGSGGDEQYF,TGTGCCAGCAGCCCCCCCGGTTCCGGAGGGGACGAGCAGTACTTC
many,TRBV27,.,TRBJ2-7,CASSWDWGYEQYF,TGTGCCAGCAGTTGGGACTGGGGCTACGAGCAGTACTTC
few,TRBV27,.,TRBJ1-1,CASSFLPGENTEAFF,TGTGCCAGCAGTTTTCTACCGGGGGAGAACACTGAAGCTTTCTTT
.,TRBV7-9,.,TRBJ1-2,CASSLGGANYGYTF,TGTGCCAGCAGCTTAGGGGGCGCGAACTATGGCTACACCTTC
many,TRBV28,.,TRBJ1-5,CASSSMGTRQPQHF,TGTGCCAGCAGCTCGATGGGTACGCGACAGCCCCAGCATTTT